The TCR beta chain described here comes from a study of shared clonotypes between healthy human individuals. The naive CD8 population came from CD45RO-negative cells selected for CCR7, without terminally differentiated effector memory CD45RA+ cells. Here immunoSEQ multiplex PCR was the method, and the copy in TCRdb shows in-frame clones only, minus some. The table shows about 680,000 clones, with about 90% occurring only once. The receptor was isolated from a young man in good health. The sequenced sample consisted of naive CD8+ T cells sorted from blood.

CDR3: CASSAGTVNTEAFF. The CDR3 DNA is TGTGCCAGCAGCGCCGGGACAGTTAACACTGAAGCTTTCTTT. This chain links TRBV7-9 with TRBJ1-1, with 7 bases that match TRBD1. The length of the CDR3 is 14 residues. V lost 5 bases and J lost 2; bases outside the gene matches: 5. Germline loops: CDR1 SEHNR, CDR2 FQNEAQ (reference sequence). The variable domain in full, completed from reference TRBV7-9 and TRBJ1-1, reads DTGVSQNPRHKITKRGQNVTFRCDPISEHNRLYWYRQTLGQGPEFLTYFQNEAQLEKSRLLSDRFSAERPKGSFSTLEIQRTEQGDSAMYLCASSAGTVNTEAFFGQGTRLTVV.